What follows are 31 T cell receptor beta chains derived from one specimen sequenced in a study of regulatory T cells in long-lasting Graves disease. Arm-PCR of CDR3 regions with iRepertoire HTBI primers generated TCR beta libraries. TCRdb reprocessed the multiplex PCR reads via MiXCR and lists one record per CDR3 protein. This table has some 420,000 distinct CDR3 sequences, roughly 23% appearing once. Described time point: persistent/refractory GD, antithyroid drugs over 5 years with positive TRAb. PBMC-derived RNA was used for the TCR library. Here the sequenced sample was peripheral blood mononuclear cells (PBMCs), taken when the disease was refractory, from a patient treated with antithyroid drugs. These receptors came from a female donor with Graves disease.

This clonotype showed up many times. CDR3: CASSDSGGPYEQYF. The CDR3 DNA reads TGTGCCAGCAGCGACAGTGGGGGGCCCTACGAGCAGTACTTC. This chain joins TRBV7-2 and TRBJ2-7; D possibly matches TRBD1 or TRBD2 (6 bases each). This CDR3 contains 14 residues. From germline, CDR1 is SGHTA and CDR2 FQGNSA. Deletions cut 5 bases from V and 2 bases from J, with 13 bases between.

This clonotype was seen at least ten times. The rearrangement joins TRBV12-5 to TRBJ1-5, with a possible D match to TRBD1 (6 bases). Germline-derived CDR1 and CDR2 are LGHNT and FRNRAP. The CDR3 has 13 residues. The V end was cut by 7 bases, the J end by 7 bases, with 14 bases between. Written as DNA, the CDR3 is TGTGCTAGTGTCCCCTGGGGGCACCAGCCCCAGCATTTT. It is translated as CASVPWGHQPQHF.

On this clonotype: The junction departs from the called germline gene at one end, perhaps through a read error. This chain links TRBV5-1 with TRBJ1-2, with 10 bases that match TRBD1. This CDR3 comprises 16 residues. The germline gives CDR1 SGHRS, CDR2 YFSETQ. The chain's CDR3 is CASSSGTGELGYDYTF. CDR3 bases: TGCGCCAGCAGCTCCGGGACAGGGGAATTAGGTTATGACTACACCTTC. Using reference TRBV5-1 and TRBJ1-2 for the parts outside the CDR3, the full variable domain is KAGVTQTPRYLIKTRGQQVTLSCSPISGHRSVSWYQQTPGQGLQFLFEYFSETQRNKGNFPGRFSGRQFSNSRSEMNVSTLELGDSALYLCASSSGTGELGYDYTFGSGTRLTVV.

A few counts support this clonotype. This chain links TRBV20-1 with TRBJ2-5; TRBD2 matches at 11 bases. The germline CDR1 and CDR2 sequences are DFQATT and SNEGSKA (reference sequence). J was trimmed by 5 bases and V by 0 bases; bases with no gene match: 11. The CDR3 totals 17 residues. DNA for the CDR3: TGCAGTGCTAGAGACCACCCGACTAGCGGGACTGGTGAGACCCAGTACTTC. It translates to CSARDHPTSGTGETQYF.

In its sample, this clonotype was seen a few times. The chain uses TRBV7-9 and TRBJ2-2; D gene uncertain. Per germline, CDR1 SEHNR and CDR2 FQNEAQ (reference sequence). V dropped 4 bases and J dropped 6 bases, with 9 bases sitting between them. The CDR3 is 13 amino acids. In DNA form, the CDR3 reads TGTGCCAGCAGCTCCAGTGGGGCCGGGGAGCTGTTTTTT. It is translated as CASSSSGAGELFF.

The table lists this clonotype with many counts. The chain uses TRBV2 and TRBJ2-7; D gene ambiguous. The V gene lost 1 base and the J gene lost 2 bases, with 9 bases spanning the gap. Germline V CDR1 and CDR2: SNHLY, FYNNEI. The CDR3 sequence is 14 residues long. CDR3 in amino acids: CASSEVGQTYEQYF. The CDR3 DNA follows: TGTGCCAGCAGTGAAGTAGGGCAGACCTACGAGCAGTACTTC.

This clonotype showed up many times. CDR3 sequence (DNA): TGTGCCAGCAGTGGACAGGAGGACGAGCAGTACTTC. Its translation: CASSGQEDEQYF. The chain uses TRBV6-1 and TRBJ2-7; possible D gene TRBD1, 6 bases. This CDR3 has 12 residues. V was trimmed by 4 bases and J by 5 bases, leaving 9 bases between them. The germline V gene has CDR1 MNHNS and CDR2 SASEGT.

The sample holds many counts of this clonotype. V is TRBV20-1 and J is TRBJ2-2; 11 positions agree with TRBD2. V lost 3 bases to trimming and J lost 3 bases; unmatched junction nucleotides: 0. Germline lookup yields CDR1 DFQATT and CDR2 SNEGSKA (reference sequence). The length of the CDR3 is 14 residues. Written as DNA, the CDR3 is TGCAGTGCTAGGGGACTAGCGGACACCGGGGAGCTGTTTTTT. Encoded protein: CSARGLADTGELFF.

This clonotype was seen more than once but under ten times. V is TRBV27 and J is TRBJ1-4; D is uncertain. CDR3 size: 15 residues. Trimming removed 3 bases at V and 9 bases at J, with 17 bases between. Germline V lookup: CDR1 MNHEY, CDR2 SMNVEV (reference sequence). CDR3 sequence (DNA): TGTGCCAGCAGTTTGATGGGGAGTTGGAATAAAAAACTGTTTTTT. Its translation is CASSLMGSWNKKLFF.

This clonotype was seen at least ten times. The V gene is TRBV11-2, the J gene TRBJ2-6; 7 bases fit TRBD1. The germline V gene encodes CDR1 SGHAT and CDR2 FQNNGV. V was pared by 3 bases and J by 4 bases, with 9 bases of the junction left unmatched. The CDR3 is 17 amino acids. CDR3 sequence (DNA): TGTGCCAGCAGCTTGACAGGGAAGTTATCCGGGGCCAACGTCCTGACTTTC. Its translation: CASSLTGKLSGANVLTF. Supplemented by reference TRBV11-2 and TRBJ2-6, the full variable domain reads EAGVAQSPRYKIIEKRQSVAFWCNPISGHATLYWYQQILGQGPKLLIQFQNNGVVDDSQLPKDRFSAERLKGVDSTLKIQPAKLEDSAVYLCASSLTGKLSGANVLTFGAGSRLTVL.

This clonotype was seen more than once but under ten times. The chain combines TRBV15 with TRBJ1-5; D ambiguous. Germline assignment: CDR1 LNHNV and CDR2 YYDKDF (reference sequence). The CDR3 has 14 amino acids. Deletions cut 0 bases from V and 9 bases from J, with 12 bases between. The CDR3 spells CATSRDIARRPQHF. The DNA of the CDR3 is TGTGCCACCAGCAGAGATATCGCCCGCCGGCCCCAGCATTTT.

This clonotype was detected only a few times. This rearrangement joins TRBV7-6 to TRBJ2-2; 7 bases match TRBD1. The V and J ends lost 5 bases and 7 bases, in that order; junction bases with no gene match: 10. Germline V gene data show CDR1 as SGHVS and CDR2 as FNYEAQ. This CDR3 is built from 15 residues. The CDR3 region is CASSAYRGEDGELFF. CDR3 DNA: TGTGCCAGCAGCGCCTACAGGGGAGAGGACGGGGAGCTGTTTTTT.

The V gene is TRBV25-1, the J gene TRBJ1-5, with a weak D call TRBD1 (5 bases). In germline, CDR1 is MGHDK, CDR2 SYGVNS. The CDR3 extends over 16 amino acids. The V end was cut by 5 bases, the J end by 0 bases, with 14 bases between. CDR3 DNA sequence: TGTGCCAGCAGTCCCGCTGGGGGGAATAGCAATCAGCCCCAGCATTTT. Protein sequence: CASSPAGGNSNQPQHF.

At least ten counts were recorded for this clonotype. This chain uses TRBV2 with TRBJ1-1; a weak D match, TRBD1 (5 bases). V was clipped by 7 bases and J by 1 base, with 13 bases between them. CDR1 SNHLY and CDR2 FYNNEI come from the germline V gene. The CDR3 loop spans 14 amino acids. CDR3 region: CASNQQGTNTEAFF. The CDR3 nucleotides read TGTGCCAGCAATCAGCAGGGTACGAACACTGAAGCTTTCTTT.

The rearrangement uses TRBV20-1 and TRBJ2-7; D gene ambiguous. In germline, CDR1 is DFQATT, CDR2 SNEGSKA (reference sequence). This CDR3 comprises 11 residues. Trimming removed 1 base at V and 2 bases at J, with 3 bases between. CDR3 in DNA: TGCAGTGCTAGAGTTACCTACGAGCAGTACTTC. It codes for CSARVTYEQYF.

This clonotype was counted ten times or more. The chain carries TRBV6-5 and TRBJ2-7, with 9 nucleotides matching TRBD2. V lost 2 bases to trimming and J lost 0 bases; unmatched junction nucleotides: 5. Germline CDR1 and CDR2: MNHEY and SVGAGI. The CDR3 extends over 16 amino acids. CDR3 loop: CASSYRRGGNSYEQYF. DNA of the CDR3: TGTGCCAGCAGTTACCGGCGGGGGGGGAACTCCTACGAGCAGTACTTC.

As concerns this clonotype: One end of the junction fails to match germline, which may point to a read error. V is TRBV28 and J is TRBJ2-2, with 8 bases identical to TRBD1. Germline loops: CDR1 MDHEN, CDR2 SYDVKM. This CDR3 spans 16 amino acids. CDR3 sequence: CVSSLPDRVDTGELFF. The CDR3 DNA reads TGTGTCAGCAGTCTCCCGGACAGGGTAGACACCGGGGAGCTGTTTTTT. Combining the CDR3 with reference TRBV28 and TRBJ2-2 gives the whole variable domain DVKVTQSSRYLVKRTGEKVFLECVQDMDHENMFWYRQDPGLGLRLIYFSYDVKMKEKGDIPEGYSVSREKKERFSLILESASTNQTSMYLCVSSLPDRVDTGELFFGEGSRLTVL.

The chain joins TRBV20-1 to TRBJ1-2; possible D gene TRBD1, 5 bases. Germline V gene data show CDR1 as DFQATT and CDR2 as SNEGSKA (reference sequence). Trimming removed 1 base from V and 13 bases from J, with 10 bases in between. The CDR3 has 10 amino acids. CDR3 amino acids: CSARVRGPTF. As DNA, the CDR3 is TGCAGTGCTAGAGTACGGGGACCCACCTTC.

This clonotype showed up many times. The V call is TRBV28, the J call TRBJ1-1, with a possible D match to TRBD1 (6 bases). In germline, CDR1 is MDHEN, CDR2 SYDVKM. There are 17 residues in the CDR3. V was clipped by 2 bases and J by 5 bases, with 21 bases between them. The CDR3 is CASSLSPGTSLGTEAFF. CDR3 DNA sequence: TGTGCCAGCAGTTTAAGCCCGGGGACATCCCTTGGGACTGAAGCTTTCTTT.

The V gene is TRBV6-2 or TRBV6-3, the J gene TRBJ1-6; D might be TRBD1 (6 bases). This CDR3 comprises 15 residues. Germline V CDR1 and CDR2: MNHEY, SVGEGT. Trimming pared 5 bases from V and 1 base from J, leaving 9 bases between. The CDR3 nucleotides read TGTGCCAGCAGTAGAGGGGGATCCTATAATTCACCCCTCCACTTT. Protein sequence: CASSRGGSYNSPLHF.

This clonotype was counted a few times. The rearrangement links TRBV7-9 to TRBJ1-2; TRBD1 is a possible D gene (5 bases). With 5 bases removed from V and 0 bases from J, the gap between germline ends came to 13 bases. CDR3 length equals 15 residues. Germline V lookup: CDR1 SEHNR, CDR2 FQNEAQ (reference sequence). CDR3 coding DNA: TGTGCCAGCAGCCCCGGGACTGAAGCTAACTATGGCTACACCTTC. This codes for CASSPGTEANYGYTF.

A few counts support this clonotype. The V call is TRBV3-1, the J call TRBJ1-5; D possibly corresponds to TRBD1 (5 bases). This CDR3 is built from 15 residues. The V and J ends lost 1 base and 1 base respectively, with 8 bases between them. Germline CDR1 reads LGHDT; CDR2 reads YNNKEL (reference sequence). DNA for the CDR3: TGTGCCAGCAGCCAAGGGGACTTAAGCAATCAGCCCCAGCATTTT. This gives the protein CASSQGDLSNQPQHF. The whole variable domain, filled in from reference TRBV3-1 and TRBJ1-5, reads DTAVSQTPKYLVTQMGNDKSIKCEQNLGHDTMYWYKQDSKKFLKIMFSYNNKELIINETVPNRFSPKSPDKAHLNLHINSLELGDSAVYFCASSQGDLSNQPQHFGDGTRLSIL.

This clonotype was picked up a small number of times. The V and J genes are TRBV18 and TRBJ2-7; D ambiguous. V dropped 2 bases and J dropped 7 bases, with 6 bases sitting between them. The CDR3 totals 11 residues. Per germline, CDR1 KGHSH and CDR2 LQKENI. CDR3: CASSPSEEQYF. DNA of the CDR3: TGTGCCAGCTCACCATCCGAAGAGCAGTACTTC.

This clonotype was picked up a small number of times. The chain uses TRBV6-5 and TRBJ1-3; D is ambiguous. Trimming pared 3 bases from V and 0 bases from J, leaving 9 bases between. CDR3 length: 15 amino acids. The germline gives CDR1 MNHEY, CDR2 SVGAGI. CDR3 amino acids: CASSYTASSGNTIYF. Here the CDR3 DNA reads TGTGCCAGCAGTTATACGGCCAGCTCTGGAAACACCATATATTTT.

In this sample, this clonotype turned up many times. The V gene is TRBV7-2, the J gene TRBJ1-5; TRBD1 is a possible D gene (6 bases). Germline V gives CDR1 SGHTA, CDR2 FQGNSA. Trimming left V 5 bases short and J 4 bases short, with 12 bases between. CDR3 length: 14 amino acids. CDR3 sequence (DNA): TGTGCCAGCAGCGTGGACAGCCGGAATCAGCCCCAGCATTTT. Translation gives CASSVDSRNQPQHF.

The table lists this clonotype with a count of one. The chain couples TRBV7-9 to TRBJ2-1, with 12 bases that match TRBD2. V lost 6 bases to trimming and J lost 3 bases; unmatched junction nucleotides: 18. In germline, CDR1 is SEHNR, CDR2 FQNEAQ (reference sequence). The CDR3 runs to 20 residues. The CDR3 nucleotides are TGTGCCAGCAGGCATACCCTAGCGGGAGGGCGCGTAAGGGACTACAATGAGCAGTTCTTC. Translating gives CASRHTLAGGRVRDYNEQFF.

This clonotype was seen ten or more times. The conserved closing phenylalanine or tryptophan is absent in this CDR3, likely reflecting a read error. It is unclear where the CDR3 begins or ends on the DNA, so no DNA is shown, and the CDR3 is as TCRdb lists it. The chain couples TRBV24-1 to TRBJ2-7; TRBD1, the D gene given by the table, was not confirmed from the DNA. The CDR3 length equals 12 residues, ends included. The germline CDR1 and CDR2 sequences are KGHDR and SFDVKD. The CDR3 loop is CATRGNVTGQGN.

This clonotype has a handful of counts. The chain employs TRBV9 and TRBJ1-1; TRBD1 agrees at 8 bases. With 5 bases clipped from V and 7 bases from J, the junction kept 13 bases outside the gene matches. The CDR3 runs 15 residues. Germline V gene data show CDR1 as SGDLS and CDR2 as YYNGEE. The CDR3: CASSAFRTGSNEAFF. The CDR3 bases are TGTGCCAGCAGTGCATTTAGGACAGGGTCGAATGAAGCTTTCTTT.

This clonotype appeared many times. V is TRBV7-2 and J is TRBJ2-7; 7 nucleotides align to TRBD1. The V gene's germline CDR1 is SGHTA and CDR2 FQGNSA. Trimming at V came to 2 bases and at J to 2 bases, leaving 3 bases not matched to a gene. This CDR3 is built from 14 residues. The CDR3 DNA follows: TGTGCCAGCAGCTTACATGGGACAGCCTACGAGCAGTACTTC. Translation: CASSLHGTAYEQYF.

The CDR3 DNA sequence: TGTGCCAGCAACGGGGCCAAAAACATTCAGTACTTC. It codes for CASNGAKNIQYF. This sequence joins TRBV2 and TRBJ2-4; no firm D call. Germline V gene data show CDR1 as SNHLY and CDR2 as FYNNEI. The V and J ends lost 7 bases and 1 base respectively, with 5 bases between them. This CDR3 region has 12 residues. Filled out from reference TRBV2 and TRBJ2-4, the complete variable domain reads EPEVTQTPSHQVTQMGQEVILRCVPISNHLYFYWYRQILGQKVEFLVSFYNNEISEKSEIFDDQFSVERPDGSNFTLKIRSTKLEDSAMYFCASNGAKNIQYFGAGTRLSVL.

This clonotype was seen repeatedly, ten times or more. The genes are TRBV2 and TRBJ2-2; either TRBD1 or TRBD2 may fit D (5 bases each). CDR1 SNHLY and CDR2 FYNNEI come from the germline V gene. Trimming removed 7 bases from V and 1 base from J, with 13 bases in between. The CDR3 totals 15 residues. CDR3 bases: TGTGCCAGCAATAAAGGGACGCTGAACACCGGGGAGCTGTTTTTT. It codes for CASNKGTLNTGELFF.